These T cell receptor beta chains were read from a single sample in a study of response to subunit inactivated influenza vaccine. TCRdb fed the RT-PCR reads into MiXCR, producing one record per CDR3 protein. The table includes around 580,000 distinct CDR3 sequences, approximately 12% detected once. The sequencing used PBMCs from blood, collected on the day of vaccination. These receptors all come from a man in his fifties or sixties who received an inactivated influenza vaccine. CDR3s include the opening cysteine and the closing phenylalanine or tryptophan. The D gene is left open where the match is weak. Clone size is not always given. Where it is, it says once, few, many or a class for expanded clones.

v_call	d_call	j_call	clone_size	cdr3_nt	cdr3_aa
TRBV20-1	.	TRBJ2-1	few	TGCAGTGCTAGACTTGCGAATGAGCAGTTCTTC	CSARLANEQFF
TRBV4-2	.	TRBJ2-2	many	TGTGCCAGCAGCCAAGATCGGCGGTCCACCGGGGAGCTGTTTTTT	CASSQDRRSTGELFF
TRBV7-2	TRBD2	TRBJ2-3	few	TGTGCCAGCAGGCGGGGGGGCAGTTCCCCTAGCACAGATACGCAGTATTTT	CASRRGGSSPSTDTQYF
TRBV5-1	.	TRBJ2-6	few	TGCGCCAGCATGTTCCAGGGGAGCTCTGGGGCCAACGTCCTGACTTTC	CASMFQGSSGANVLTF
TRBV7-8	.	TRBJ2-1	many	TGTGCCAGCAGCTTAGTGTTGGGAACAGCAAATAATGAGCAGTTCTTC	CASSLVLGTANNEQFF
TRBV15	.	TRBJ2-7	few	TGTGCCACCAGCAGGAGGCCTGCCTACGAGCAGTACTTC	CATSRRPAYEQYF
TRBV18	.	TRBJ1-3	few	TGTGCCAGCTCACCACCCGGGCGCTCTGGAAACACCATATATTTT	CASSPPGRSGNTIYF
TRBV4-3	.	TRBJ1-1	few	TGCGCCAGCAGCCAAGATCTGGGAGAGATCATGAACACTGAAGCTTTCTTT	CASSQDLGEIMNTEAFF
TRBV5-1	TRBD2	TRBJ2-7	.	TGCGCCACCCGACTAGCGGAAACCTACGAGCAGTACTTC	CATRLAETYEQYF
TRBV5-1	TRBD1	TRBJ2-7	.	TGCGCCAGCAGCCGGAGCCCGGGACAGGACTCCTACGAGCAGTACTTC	CASSRSPGQDSYEQYF
TRBV29-1	TRBD2	TRBJ2-7	few	TGCAGCGTTGAAGATCATATGGGGGGGAACGAGCAGTACTTC	CSVEDHMGGNEQYF
TRBV28	TRBD2	TRBJ2-1	few	TGTGCCAGCAGTTTGTGGACTAGCGGGAGGCACGGTGCTAAATACAATGAGCAGTTCTTC	CASSLWTSGRHGAKYNEQFF
TRBV5-1	TRBD2	TRBJ2-3	.	TGCGCCAGCAGCTTAATAGGACTAGCGGGGGGGAAAGAAGATACGCAGTATTTT	CASSLIGLAGGKEDTQYF
TRBV5-1	TRBD1	TRBJ2-5	once	TGCGCCAGCAGCCAGCCACGAGGACAGGTTAAAGAGACCCAGTACTTC	CASSQPRGQVKETQYF
TRBV2	.	TRBJ2-1	few	TGTGCCAGCAGTGGACCAGCGGGCGGGGGCATCCCAAGAAACAATGAGCAGTTCTTC	CASSGPAGGGIPRNNEQFF
TRBV4-3	.	TRBJ1-1	.	TGCGCCAGCAGCACCCAACAGGCACCTAATGAAGCTTTCTTT	CASSTQQAPNEAFF
TRBV12-3/TRBV12-4	.	TRBJ2-7	many	TGTGCCAGCAGTCCCGGGACAAACTACGAGCAGTACTTC	CASSPGTNYEQYF
TRBV6-1	.	TRBJ2-5	few	TGTGCCAGCAGGATTGGGGGCACATCGCAAGAGACCCAGTACTTC	CASRIGGTSQETQYF
TRBV24-1	.	TRBJ2-2	.	TGTGCCTCCCAAGGGGGGGCGCCCGGGGAGCTGTTTTTT	CASQGGAPGELFF
TRBV5-1	TRBD2	TRBJ2-7	few	TGCGCCAGCAGCTTGGCTAGCGGGAGTCGATACTACGAGCAGTACTTC	CASSLASGSRYYEQYF
TRBV4-1	.	TRBJ2-7	.	TGCGCCAGCAGCCAAGATGAACAGTTCATATACGAGCAGTACTTC	CASSQDEQFIYEQYF
TRBV7-2	.	TRBJ2-5	.	TGTGCCAGCGGAGGCAGGGGATACAAGACCCAGTACTTC	CASGGRGYKTQYF
TRBV6-2/TRBV6-3	TRBD1	TRBJ1-6	.	TGTGCCAGCAGTATTTTCCCGGGACAGAGCTATAATTCACCCCTCCACTTT	CASSIFPGQSYNSPLHF
TRBV6-2/TRBV6-3	.	TRBJ2-6	few	TGTGCCAGCAGCGCCTTTGCCCTTAGGTCTGGGGCCAACGTCCTGACTTTC	CASSAFALRSGANVLTF
TRBV6-2/TRBV6-3	TRBD2	TRBJ2-5	.	TGTGCCAGCAGTTCCTGGACTAGCGGGGTGGGTGAGACCCAGTACTTC	CASSSWTSGVGETQYF
TRBV12-3/TRBV12-4	TRBD1	TRBJ1-6	few	TGTGCCAGCAGTTTACAGGGGGCAGATTCACCCCTCCACTTT	CASSLQGADSPLHF
TRBV18	.	TRBJ2-2	many	TGTGCCAGCTCACCGGACCGGAACACCGGGGAGCTGTTTTTT	CASSPDRNTGELFF
TRBV20-1	.	TRBJ1-5	.	TGCAGTGCCGCAAGAGGAGGGAATTACAATCAGCCCCAGCATTTT	CSAARGGNYNQPQHF
TRBV19	.	TRBJ1-2	few	TGTGCCAGTACCCAGAGGGGATCCTATGGCTACACCTTC	CASTQRGSYGYTF
TRBV12-3/TRBV12-4	.	TRBJ2-7	many	TGTGCCAGCGGCCAGCCCCGGTCACCCGAGCAGTACTTC	CASGQPRSPEQYF
TRBV11-2	.	TRBJ2-1	.	TGTGCCAGCAGCTTACACACTAACAATGAGCAGTTCTTC	CASSLHTNNEQFF
TRBV11-2	TRBD1	TRBJ1-1	.	TGTGCCAGCAGCTTAGGATTTCCCACAGGGGTGAACACTGAAGCTTTCTTT	CASSLGFPTGVNTEAFF
TRBV11-2	TRBD1	TRBJ2-7	.	TGTGCCAGCAGCTGGACAGGGGCTCACGAGCAGTACTTC	CASSWTGAHEQYF
TRBV29-1	TRBD2	TRBJ2-1	once	TGCAGCGCTGGGGAGCCTAGCGGGGCCCCGGGTGAGCAGTTCTTC	CSAGEPSGAPGEQFF
TRBV7-9	.	TRBJ2-3	.	TGTGCCAGCACCCAAGGGGCAGTCAGTACAGATACGCAGTATTTT	CASTQGAVSTDTQYF
TRBV7-2	.	TRBJ1-3	many	TGTGCCAGCAGCTTAGCGCCAGCTGCCTCTGGAAACACCATATATTTT	CASSLAPAASGNTIYF
TRBV3-1	TRBD2	TRBJ2-1	few	TGTGCCAGCAGCCGAGGAGGGACTAGCGGTACCAATGAGCAGTTCTTC	CASSRGGTSGTNEQFF
TRBV2	TRBD1	TRBJ2-7	few	TGTGCCAGCAGAGGGACAGGGGTCTACGAGCAGTACTTC	CASRGTGVYEQYF
TRBV12-3/TRBV12-4	.	TRBJ1-2	.	TGTGCCAGCAGCCCCCGACGGCACTCCCACGGGGGCTACACCTTC	CASSPRRHSHGGYTF
TRBV28	TRBD2	TRBJ2-3	few	TGTGCCAGCAGTGTTCCGGGACTAGCGGGGGCGAGGGCAGATACGCAGTATTTT	CASSVPGLAGARADTQYF
TRBV6-2/TRBV6-3	TRBD2	TRBJ2-1	few	TGTGCCAGCAACGGGGGGGGAAACAATGAGCAGTTCTTC	CASNGGGNNEQFF
TRBV5-1	.	TRBJ2-2	few	TGCGCCAGCCGCCTACAGGGAAAGGACACCGGGGAGCTGTTTTTT	CASRLQGKDTGELFF
TRBV28	.	TRBJ1-3	.	TGTGCCAGCAGTTTTTTGTTCATGGGGGGCTCTGGAAACACCATATATTTT	CASSFLFMGGSGNTIYF
TRBV5-1	.	TRBJ2-3	many	TGCGCCAGCAGCTTGGAGGGCCTTGGAACAGATACGCAGTATTTT	CASSLEGLGTDTQYF
TRBV7-3	.	TRBJ2-2	few	TGTGCCAGCAGCTTAATATCCAGGGAGTATGCCGGGGAGCTGTTTTTT	CASSLISREYAGELFF
TRBV20-1	TRBD2	TRBJ2-7	.	TGCAGTGCTAGATCCCTGACCACTAGCGGGAGGGCCCCCGAGCAGTACTTC	CSARSLTTSGRAPEQYF
TRBV28	.	TRBJ2-5	few	TGTGCCAGCAGCTCCGGATATCAAGAGACCCAGTACTTC	CASSSGYQETQYF
TRBV5-1	.	TRBJ2-5	many	TGCGCCAGCAGCTTTCACGGCCAAATAGAAGAGACCCAGTACTTC	CASSFHGQIEETQYF
TRBV20-1	.	TRBJ1-1	many	TGCAGTGCTAGAGATACCGGGTTGGTGAGTGAAGCTTTCTTT	CSARDTGLVSEAFF
TRBV20-1	TRBD1	TRBJ2-5	few	TGCAGTGCTAGAGACGGGCAGGGGGATTACGAGACCCAGTACTTC	CSARDGQGDYETQYF
TRBV20-1	.	TRBJ2-2	few	TGCAGTGCCAGGGTGGGAAAGAACACCGGGGAGCTGTTTTTT	CSARVGKNTGELFF
TRBV20-1	.	TRBJ2-2	few	TGCAGTGCTAGTCATGCCGGGGAGCTGTTTTTT	CSASHAGELFF
TRBV12-3/TRBV12-4	TRBD2	TRBJ2-1	.	TGTGCCAGCAGTTTGGGACTAGCGACTAATGAGCAGTTCTTC	CASSLGLATNEQFF
TRBV9	TRBD1	TRBJ2-2	many	TGTGCCAGCAGCGTAGCAGGGACAGGGGGCCCCACCGGGGAGCTGTTTTTT	CASSVAGTGGPTGELFF
TRBV10-3	TRBD2	TRBJ2-4	few	TGTGCCATCAGTGAATCGTCAGTGTCGGGAGGCATTCAGTACTTC	CAISESSVSGGIQYF
TRBV7-2	.	TRBJ2-5	few	TGTGCCAGCAGTTTTTCGAGGGTAGAGACCCAGTACTTC	CASSFSRVETQYF